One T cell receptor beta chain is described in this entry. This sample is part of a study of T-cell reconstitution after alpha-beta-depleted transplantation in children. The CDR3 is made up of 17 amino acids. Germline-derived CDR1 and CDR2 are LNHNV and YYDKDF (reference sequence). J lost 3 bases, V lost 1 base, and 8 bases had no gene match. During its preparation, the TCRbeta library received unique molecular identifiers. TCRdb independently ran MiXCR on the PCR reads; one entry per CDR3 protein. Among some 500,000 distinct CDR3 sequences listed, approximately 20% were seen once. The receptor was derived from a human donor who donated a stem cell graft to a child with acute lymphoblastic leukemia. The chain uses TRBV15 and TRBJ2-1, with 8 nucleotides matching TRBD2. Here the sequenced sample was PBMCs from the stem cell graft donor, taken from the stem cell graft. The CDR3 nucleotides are TGTGCCACCAGCAGAGGGCTAGCGGGCCCACTCTACAATGAGCAGTTCTTC. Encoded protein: CATSRGLAGPLYNEQFF.